This T cell receptor (beta chain) is from a study of cytomegalovirus exposure and HLA in healthy donors. Germline assignment: CDR1 SGHRS and CDR2 YFSETQ. The V and J ends lost 1 base and 4 bases respectively, with 11 bases between them. CDR3 size: 14 residues. With regard to this clone: Antigen specificity is unknown.

PCR used 60 Vbeta primers and 13 Jbeta primers. Libraries were prepared by immunoSEQ multiplex PCR; TCRdb keeps only in-frame clonotypes and omits some of them. The data contain 100,000 to 150,000 clones, roughly 71% of them singletons. General study results and limits: Fewer N-insertions than the roughly 670-donor mean were reportedly shown by an Asian-associated ancestry cluster in a later analysis. Because they were indistinguishable, some V segments, including TRBV6-2 and TRBV6-3, were excluded. In all likelihood, a cluster of highly shared sequence variants was a sequencing artifact.

Sequencing used PBMCs. This TCR was sampled from a woman between 45 and 60 years old in good health and CMV-seropositive. The J gene is TRBJ1-1, the V gene TRBV5-1; tentative D call: TRBD1 (5 bases). CDR3 residues: CASSLTGGSTEAFF. For the CDR3, the DNA is TGCGCCAGCAGCTTGACGGGGGGGAGCACTGAAGCTTTCTTT.